This paragraph reports one T cell receptor beta chain. Antigen: not known. The entry originates in a study of PD-1 blockade in classical Hodgkin lymphoma. Study outcomes and limitations: Lower baseline TCR diversity was reported for newly diagnosed patients than for healthy donors. What caused the repertoire differences, perhaps disease activity or prior therapy, remains undefined.

The table came from immunoSEQ multiplex PCR; TCRdb's copy has only in-frame clones and leaves some out. The sample lists more than 15,000 clones; around 87% were seen once. Time point noted: newly diagnosed, previously untreated cHL patient sample. Comparison came from newly diagnosed, untreated classical Hodgkin lymphoma PBMCs. Germline V gives CDR1 MNHNS, CDR2 SASEGT. V shed 5 bases and J 0 bases; nucleotides not matched to a gene: 7. This CDR3 comprises 15 residues. The sample comprised peripheral blood mononuclear cells (PBMCs). This chain connects TRBV6-1 to TRBJ2-7, with TRBD1 identical over 7 bases. The clonotype originates from a human donor with classical Hodgkin lymphoma. The CDR3 DNA reads as TGTGCCAGCAGTCTCCCCGGGACAGCCTCCTACGAGCAGTACTTC. Translating gives CASSLPGTASYEQYF.